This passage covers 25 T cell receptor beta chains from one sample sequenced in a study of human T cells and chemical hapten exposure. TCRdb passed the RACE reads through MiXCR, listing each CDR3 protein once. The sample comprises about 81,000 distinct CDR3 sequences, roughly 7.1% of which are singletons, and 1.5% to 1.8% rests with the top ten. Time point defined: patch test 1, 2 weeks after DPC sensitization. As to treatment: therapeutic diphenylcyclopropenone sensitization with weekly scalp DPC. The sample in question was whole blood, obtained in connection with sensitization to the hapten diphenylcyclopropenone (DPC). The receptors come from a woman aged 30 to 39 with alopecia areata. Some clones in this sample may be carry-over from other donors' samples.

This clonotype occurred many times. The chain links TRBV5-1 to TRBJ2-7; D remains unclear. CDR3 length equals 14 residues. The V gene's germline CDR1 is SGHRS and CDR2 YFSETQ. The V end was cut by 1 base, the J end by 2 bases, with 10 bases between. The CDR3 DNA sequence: TGCGCCAGCAGCTTGAGGTCAGATACCTACGAGCAGTACTTC. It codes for CASSLRSDTYEQYF.

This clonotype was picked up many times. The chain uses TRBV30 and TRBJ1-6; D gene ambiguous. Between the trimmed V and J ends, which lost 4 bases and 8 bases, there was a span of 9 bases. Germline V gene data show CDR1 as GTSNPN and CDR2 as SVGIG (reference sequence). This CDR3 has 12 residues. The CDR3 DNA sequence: TGTGCCTGGACATATTTAGATTCACCCCTCCACTTT. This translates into CAWTYLDSPLHF.

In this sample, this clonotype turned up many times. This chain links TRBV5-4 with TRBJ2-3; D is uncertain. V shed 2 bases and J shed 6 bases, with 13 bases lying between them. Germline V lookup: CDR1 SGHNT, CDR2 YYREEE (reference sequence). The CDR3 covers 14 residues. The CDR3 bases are TGTGCCAGCAGCTTAGGACGTTCGAGGGATACGCAGTATTTT. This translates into CASSLGRSRDTQYF.

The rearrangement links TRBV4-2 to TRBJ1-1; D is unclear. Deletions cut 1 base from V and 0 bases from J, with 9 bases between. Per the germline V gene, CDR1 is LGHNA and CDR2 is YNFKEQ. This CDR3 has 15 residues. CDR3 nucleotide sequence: TGTGCCAGCAGCCAAGCAAAGGGCATGAACACTGAAGCTTTCTTT. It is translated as CASSQAKGMNTEAFF.

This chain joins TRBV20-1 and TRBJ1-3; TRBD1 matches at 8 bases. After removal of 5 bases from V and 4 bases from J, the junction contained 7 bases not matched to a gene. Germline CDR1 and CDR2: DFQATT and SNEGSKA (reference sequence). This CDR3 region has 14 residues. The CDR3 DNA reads TGCAGTGCTTGCGACAGGGGTGCCGGAAACACCATATATTTT. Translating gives CSACDRGAGNTIYF.

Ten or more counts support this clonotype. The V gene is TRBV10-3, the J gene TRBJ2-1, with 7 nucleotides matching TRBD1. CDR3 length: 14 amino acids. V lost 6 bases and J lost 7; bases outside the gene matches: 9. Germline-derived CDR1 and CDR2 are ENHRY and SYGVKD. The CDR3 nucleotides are TGTGCCATCAGAAACAGACAGGGAAGGAATGAGCAGTTCTTC. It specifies CAIRNRQGRNEQFF.

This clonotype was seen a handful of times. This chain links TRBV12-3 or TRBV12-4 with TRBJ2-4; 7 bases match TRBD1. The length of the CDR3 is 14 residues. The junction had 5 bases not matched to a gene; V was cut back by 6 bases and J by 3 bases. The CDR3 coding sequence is TGTGCCAGCAGCCCTGGGACAGTCAAAAACATTCAGTACTTC. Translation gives CASSPGTVKNIQYF.

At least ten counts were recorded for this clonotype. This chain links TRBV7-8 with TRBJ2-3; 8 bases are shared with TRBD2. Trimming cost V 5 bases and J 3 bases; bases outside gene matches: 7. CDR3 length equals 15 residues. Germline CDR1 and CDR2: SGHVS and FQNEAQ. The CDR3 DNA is TGTGCCAGCAGCCAGACTAGCGCTAAAACAGATACGCAGTATTTT. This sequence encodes CASSQTSAKTDTQYF.

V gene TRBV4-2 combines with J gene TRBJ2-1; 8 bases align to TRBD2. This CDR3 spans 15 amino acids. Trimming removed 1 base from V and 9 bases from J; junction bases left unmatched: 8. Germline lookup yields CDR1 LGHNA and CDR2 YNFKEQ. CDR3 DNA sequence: TGTGCCAGCAGCCAAGTTCCGGGGGGGTGGGGTGAGCAGTTCTTC. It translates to CASSQVPGGWGEQFF.

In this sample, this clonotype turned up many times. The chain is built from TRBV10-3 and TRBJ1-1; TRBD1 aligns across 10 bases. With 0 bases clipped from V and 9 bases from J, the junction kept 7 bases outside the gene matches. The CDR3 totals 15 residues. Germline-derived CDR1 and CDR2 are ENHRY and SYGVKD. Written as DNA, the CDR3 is TGTGCCATCAGTGAGTCCCGACAGGGGGCTGTTCAAGCTTTCTTT. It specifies CAISESRQGAVQAFF.

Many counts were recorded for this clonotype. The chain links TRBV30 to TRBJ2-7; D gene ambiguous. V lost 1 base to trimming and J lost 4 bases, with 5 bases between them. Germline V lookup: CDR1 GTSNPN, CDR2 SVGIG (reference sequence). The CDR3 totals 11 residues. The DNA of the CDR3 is TGTGCCTGGAGTGCATCATACGAGCAGTACTTC. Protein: CAWSASYEQYF.

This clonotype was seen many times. CDR3 sequence (DNA): TGTGCCAGCAGCTTTGGAGCAAACACTGAAGCTTTCTTT. Amino acid sequence: CASSFGANTEAFF. J is TRBJ1-1 and V is TRBV7-9, with D unclear. The CDR3 is 13 residues long. Trimming removed 3 bases at V and 2 bases at J, with 7 bases between. The germline V gene has CDR1 SEHNR and CDR2 FQNEAQ (reference sequence).

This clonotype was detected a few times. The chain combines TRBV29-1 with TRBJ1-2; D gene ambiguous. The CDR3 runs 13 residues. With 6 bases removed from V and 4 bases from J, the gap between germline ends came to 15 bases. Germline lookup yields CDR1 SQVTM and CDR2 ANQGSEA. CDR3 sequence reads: CSVTSGPPYGYTF. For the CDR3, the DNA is TGCAGCGTGACCTCCGGGCCTCCCTATGGCTACACCTTC.

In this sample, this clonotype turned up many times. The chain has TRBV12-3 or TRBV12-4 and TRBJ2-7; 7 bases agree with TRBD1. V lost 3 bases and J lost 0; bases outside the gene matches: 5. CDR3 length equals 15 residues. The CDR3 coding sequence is TGTGCCAGCAGTTTTGGACAGGATAACTCCTACGAGCAGTACTTC. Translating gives CASSFGQDNSYEQYF.

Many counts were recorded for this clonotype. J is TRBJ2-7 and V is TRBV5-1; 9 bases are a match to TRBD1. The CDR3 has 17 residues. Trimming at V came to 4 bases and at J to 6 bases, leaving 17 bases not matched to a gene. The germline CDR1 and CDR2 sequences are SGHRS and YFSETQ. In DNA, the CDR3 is TGCGCCAGCAGCAAAACTATCTGGGGGGACAGGGTTGCCGAGCAGTACTTC. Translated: CASSKTIWGDRVAEQYF.

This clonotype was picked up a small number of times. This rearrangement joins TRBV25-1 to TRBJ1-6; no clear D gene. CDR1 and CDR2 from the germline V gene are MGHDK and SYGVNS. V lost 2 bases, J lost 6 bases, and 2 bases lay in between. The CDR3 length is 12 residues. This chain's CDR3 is CASSERNSPLHF. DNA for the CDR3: TGTGCCAGCAGTGAACGTAATTCACCCCTCCACTTT.

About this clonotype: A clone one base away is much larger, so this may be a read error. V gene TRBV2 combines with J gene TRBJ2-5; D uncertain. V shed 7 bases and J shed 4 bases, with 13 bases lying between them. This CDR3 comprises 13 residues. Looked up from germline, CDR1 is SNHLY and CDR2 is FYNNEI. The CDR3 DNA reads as TGTGCCAGCAAGGCGAGAACCCTAGAGACCCAGTACTTC. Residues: CASKARTLETQYF.

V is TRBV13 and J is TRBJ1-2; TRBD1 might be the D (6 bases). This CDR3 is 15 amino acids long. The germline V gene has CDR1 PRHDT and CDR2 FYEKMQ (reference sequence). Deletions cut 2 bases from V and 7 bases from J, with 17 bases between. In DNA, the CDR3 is TGTGCCAGCAGCTTACTGGGGGGGCAAGGTAGTGGCTACACCTTC. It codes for CASSLLGGQGSGYTF.

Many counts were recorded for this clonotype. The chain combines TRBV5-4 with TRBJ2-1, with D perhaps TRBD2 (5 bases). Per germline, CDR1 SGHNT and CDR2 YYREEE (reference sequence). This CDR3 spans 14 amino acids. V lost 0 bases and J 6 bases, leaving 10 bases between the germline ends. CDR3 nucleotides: TGTGCCAGCAGCTTGGAACCGGGGTTCAATGAGCAGTTCTTC. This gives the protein CASSLEPGFNEQFF. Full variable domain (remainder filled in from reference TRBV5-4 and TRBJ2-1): ETGVTQSPTHLIKTRGQQVTLRCSSQSGHNTVSWYQQALGQGPQFIFQYYREEENGRGNFPPRFSGLQFPNYSSELNVNALELDDSALYLCASSLEPGFNEQFFGPGTRLTVL.

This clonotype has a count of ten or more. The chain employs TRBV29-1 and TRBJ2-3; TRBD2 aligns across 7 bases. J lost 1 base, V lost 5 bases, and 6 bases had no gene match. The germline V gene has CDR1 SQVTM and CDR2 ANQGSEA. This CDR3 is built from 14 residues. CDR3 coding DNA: TGCAGCGTTAAGGAAGCGGGGCGCACAGATACGCAGTATTTT. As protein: CSVKEAGRTDTQYF.

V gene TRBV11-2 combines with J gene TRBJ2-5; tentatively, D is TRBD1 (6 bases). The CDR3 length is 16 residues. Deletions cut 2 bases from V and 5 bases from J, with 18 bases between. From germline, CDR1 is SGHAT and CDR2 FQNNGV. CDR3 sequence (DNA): TGTGCCAGCAGCTTATCGACAGGAACGCGCCGGGAGACCCAGTACTTC. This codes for CASSLSTGTRRETQYF.

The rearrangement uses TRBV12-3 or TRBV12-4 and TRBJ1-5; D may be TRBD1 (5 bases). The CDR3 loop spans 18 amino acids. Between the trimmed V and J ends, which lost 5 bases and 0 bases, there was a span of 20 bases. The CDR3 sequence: CASSNPLGAGHSNQPQHF. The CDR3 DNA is TGTGCCAGCAGTAACCCTCTCGGGGCTGGACATAGCAATCAGCCCCAGCATTTT.

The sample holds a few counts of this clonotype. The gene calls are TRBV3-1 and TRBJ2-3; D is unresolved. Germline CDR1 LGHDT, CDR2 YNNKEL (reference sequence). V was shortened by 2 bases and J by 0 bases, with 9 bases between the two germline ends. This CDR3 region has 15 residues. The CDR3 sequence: CASSQMAASTDTQYF. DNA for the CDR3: TGTGCCAGCAGCCAAATGGCGGCTAGCACAGATACGCAGTATTTT.

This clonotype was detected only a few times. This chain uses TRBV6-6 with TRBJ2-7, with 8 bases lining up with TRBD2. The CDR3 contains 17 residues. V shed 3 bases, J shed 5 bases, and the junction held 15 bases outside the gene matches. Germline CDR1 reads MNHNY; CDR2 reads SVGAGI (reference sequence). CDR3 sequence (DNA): TGTGCCAGCAGTTATCCTAATTCCGGGACTAGTTTCAACGAGCAGTACTTC. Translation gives CASSYPNSGTSFNEQYF.

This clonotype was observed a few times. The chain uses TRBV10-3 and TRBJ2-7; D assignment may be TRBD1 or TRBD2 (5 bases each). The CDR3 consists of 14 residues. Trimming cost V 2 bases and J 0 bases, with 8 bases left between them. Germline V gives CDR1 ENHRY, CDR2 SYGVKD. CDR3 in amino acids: CAISEEGFSYEQYF. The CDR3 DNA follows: TGTGCCATCAGTGAGGAGGGGTTCTCCTACGAGCAGTACTTC.